This is a list of T cell receptor beta chains from one sample in a study of blood T cell repertoires in COVID-19. The data were produced by immunoSEQ multiplex PCR, yet TCRdb's version contains in-frame clones alone and is incomplete. Of about 160,000 clones in the sample, under 90% were seen once. Sequencing input: PBMCs or T cells enriched from blood (not recorded which). These TCRs come from a man aged 60-69 years who had recovered from COVID-19. The CDR3 runs from the conserved cysteine through the conserved F or W. D genes are given only for firm matches. Not all rows give a size; the values are once, few, many and, for expanded clones, a class.

size,J,V,D,DNA,CDR3
NA,TRBJ1-2,TRBV11-2,TRBD1,TGTGCCAGCAGCTTGGAGAGGGGACAGGGAAACTATGGCTACACCTTC,CASSLERGQGNYGYTF
NA,TRBJ2-3,TRBV24-1,NA,TGTGCCACCAGTGCTCGGACAGACTTCTACGATACGCAGTATTTT,CATSARTDFYDTQYF
once,TRBJ1-1,TRBV28,TRBD1,TGTGCCAGCAGTTTTCAGGGGGGATTCACTGAAGCTTTCTTT,CASSFQGGFTEAFF
NA,TRBJ2-7,TRBV5-4,NA,TGTGCCAGCAGCGCGCCAACTTCCTACGAGCAGTACTTC,CASSAPTSYEQYF
few,TRBJ2-1,TRBV28,TRBD2,TGTGCCAGCAGTTTATACCGACTAGCGGGGCTCAATGAGCAGTTCTTC,CASSLYRLAGLNEQFF
many,TRBJ2-2,TRBV5-1,TRBD2,TGCGCCAGCAGCTCCCTCCGCCTAGCGGGGGCCCCCGGGGAGCTGTTTTTT,CASSSLRLAGAPGELFF
NA,TRBJ2-2,TRBV11-2,TRBD2,TGTGCCAGCAGCTCGGGGGGGCTAATATCGAACACCGGGGAGCTGTTTTTT,CASSSGGLISNTGELFF
NA,TRBJ1-5,TRBV28,NA,TGTGCCAGCGGCTGGGGAGGGGATCAGCCCCAGCATTTT,CASGWGGDQPQHF
NA,TRBJ2-1,TRBV7-3,TRBD1,TGTGCCAGCAGCCATCCGGGACAGGGGCCGAGCTCCTACAATGAGCAGTTCTTC,CASSHPGQGPSSYNEQFF
NA,TRBJ1-2,TRBV19,NA,TGTGCCGGAGAGTCGGGTTATGGCTACACCTTC,CAGESGYGYTF
NA,TRBJ1-4,TRBV6-5,NA,TGTGCCAGCAGTTACGCGACAGGCAATGAAAAACTGTTTTTT,CASSYATGNEKLFF
NA,TRBJ1-2,TRBV11-3,NA,TGTGCCAGCCCCCGGTCACCAAACCATGGCTACACCTTC,CASPRSPNHGYTF
NA,TRBJ2-7,TRBV7-8,TRBD1,TGTGCCAGCAGCTACGACAGGGGCTACGAGCAGTACTTC,CASSYDRGYEQYF
NA,TRBJ2-5,TRBV5-4,TRBD2,TGTGCCAGCAGCAAGACTAGCGAGAGTCAAGAGACCCAGTACTTC,CASSKTSESQETQYF
NA,TRBJ2-1,TRBV5-4,NA,TGTGCCAGCAGCCAGGAGGGCGTCGGCCTGCAGGAGCAGTTCTTC,CASSQEGVGLQEQFF
NA,TRBJ1-5,TRBV1,NA,TGCACCAGCTCCCAGGGGGCCAATCAGCCCCAGCATTTT,CTSSQGANQPQHF
NA,TRBJ1-1,TRBV28,NA,TGTGCCAGCAGTGGGACATTGGAACGAATAGCTTTCTTT,CASSGTLERIAFF
NA,TRBJ2-2,TRBV5-4,TRBD1,TGTGCCAGCAGCTCCGGGACAGGGGGTGGTTTCGGGGAGCTGTTTTTT,CASSSGTGGGFGELFF
NA,TRBJ1-4,TRBV7-6,NA,TGTGCCAGCAGCCCAGAGGCTGGGGGGACCTTTGCAACTAATGAAAAACTGTTTTTT,CASSPEAGGTFATNEKLFF
NA,TRBJ1-5,TRBV28,TRBD1,TGTGCCAGCAGCGACAGGGTGAATCAGCCCCAGCATTTT,CASSDRVNQPQHF
NA,TRBJ1-2,TRBV5-6,NA,TGTGCCAGCAGCTTCCGGGAGTTCTCCAAATCTGGCTACACCTTC,CASSFREFSKSGYTF
NA,TRBJ1-3,TRBV7-9,NA,TGTGCCAGCAGCCTCCTCGGGGGGTCCGGAAACACCATATATTTT,CASSLLGGSGNTIYF
NA,TRBJ2-1,TRBV19,NA,TGTGCCAGTAGCACCTCATGGGACACTAGAACGGTTGGGCAGTTCTTC,CASSTSWDTRTVGQFF
NA,TRBJ2-7,TRBV2,TRBD1,TGTGCCAGCAAGGGGGCCTACTCCTACGAGCAGTACTTC,CASKGAYSYEQYF
once,TRBJ1-6,TRBV28,NA,TGTGCCAGCAGAAATTATCAGGGACACAATTCACCCCTCCACTTT,CASRNYQGHNSPLHF
NA,TRBJ1-5,TRBV2,NA,TGTGCCAGCTCGCGGGAAACGAGCAATCAGCCCCAGCATTTT,CASSRETSNQPQHF
NA,TRBJ2-3,TRBV9,TRBD2,TGTGCCAGCAGCGTAGTAGCGGGGGGGCAAGATACGCAGTATTTT,CASSVVAGGQDTQYF
NA,TRBJ1-1,TRBV19,TRBD1,TGTGCCAGTAGTATACTCCCAGGGGGAAACACTGAAGCTTTCTTT,CASSILPGGNTEAFF
NA,TRBJ1-1,TRBV29-1,TRBD1,TGCAGCGTTCGGGACAGGGTGAACACTGAAGCTTTCTTT,CSVRDRVNTEAFF
NA,TRBJ2-7,TRBV6-5,TRBD1,TGTGCCAGCAGTCTAGGGGACAGGGGGTTCTACGAGCAGTACTTC,CASSLGDRGFYEQYF
NA,TRBJ1-1,TRBV3-1/TRBV3-2,NA,TGTGCCAGCAGCCCGAGGGCTGGGACTGAAGCTTTCTTT,CASSPRAGTEAFF
NA,TRBJ1-5,TRBV28,NA,TGTGCCAGCAGAGCAGGGGCGACCTGGTATTATAGCAATCAGCCCCAGCATTTT,CASRAGATWYYSNQPQHF
NA,TRBJ1-1,TRBV7-2,TRBD1,TGTGCCAGCAGCTTACCGGGACAGGGCTTTATGAACACTGAAGCTTTCTTT,CASSLPGQGFMNTEAFF
NA,TRBJ2-2,TRBV10-3,NA,TGTGCCATCAGTGAGGTCGAAGTAGTCGGGGGCACCGGGGAGCTGTTTTTT,CAISEVEVVGGTGELFF
once,TRBJ1-3,TRBV28,NA,TGTGCCAGCTGGACTGTTGGAAACACCATATATTTT,CASWTVGNTIYF
once,TRBJ2-2,TRBV3-1/TRBV3-2,TRBD2,TGTGCCAGCAGCCCCCTAGCGGGAGCCGGGGAGCTGTTTTTT,CASSPLAGAGELFF
few,TRBJ1-1,TRBV19,NA,TGTGCCAGTAGTCAGGGTGTTCCAACTTTCTTT,CASSQGVPTFF
NA,TRBJ2-1,TRBV5-8,TRBD2,TGTGCCAGCACCGGAGGTGCGGGAGGCCTCTACAATGAGCAGTTCTTC,CASTGGAGGLYNEQFF
NA,TRBJ1-1,TRBV20-1,NA,TGCAGTGCTAGTTCCGACAGACTGAACACTGAAGCTTTCTTT,CSASSDRLNTEAFF
NA,TRBJ1-1,TRBV28,NA,TGTGCCAGCAGCTCCGGGACTTTGGTTTTAGGAGCTTTCTTT,CASSSGTLVLGAFF
NA,TRBJ2-7,TRBV19,TRBD1,TGTGCCGCAGGACAGGCCTACGAGCAGTACTTC,CAAGQAYEQYF
NA,TRBJ2-2,TRBV18,TRBD2,TGTGCCAGCTCACCCGTACTCCTAGCGGGGAAGTCGAACACCGGGGAGCTGTTTTTT,CASSPVLLAGKSNTGELFF
NA,TRBJ2-7,TRBV5-6,TRBD1,TGTGCCAGCAGCGGGACAGTAACCTACGAGCAGTACTTC,CASSGTVTYEQYF
NA,TRBJ2-1,TRBV6-5,NA,TGTGCCAGCAGCAAGCGGGGACCGCAGGGGGAGCAGTTCTTC,CASSKRGPQGEQFF
NA,TRBJ1-2,TRBV24-1,TRBD1,TGTGCCACCAGTGATCAGGGGACAGTTGGCTACACCTTC,CATSDQGTVGYTF
NA,TRBJ1-4,TRBV29-1,TRBD1,TGCAGCGCCCCGGGACAGGGACATGAAAAACTGTTTTTT,CSAPGQGHEKLFF
NA,TRBJ2-7,TRBV25-1,TRBD1,TGTGCCAGCAGTGGGAGGCGGGACAGGGGCGAGCAGTACTTC,CASSGRRDRGEQYF
NA,TRBJ1-1,TRBV29-1,TRBD1,TGCAGCGGCCGACAGGGGGCCGGCACTGAAGCTTTCTTT,CSGRQGAGTEAFF
few,TRBJ2-5,TRBV5-1,NA,TGCGCCAGCAGCTCCACAGGGTGGGGGGAGACCCAGTACTTC,CASSSTGWGETQYF
NA,TRBJ2-5,TRBV5-1,TRBD1,TGCGCCAGCAGCAGGGGGACAGTCCAAGAGACCCAGTACTTC,CASSRGTVQETQYF
NA,TRBJ2-1,TRBV7-8,NA,TGTGCCAGCAGCTTTATAGCCTCCTACAATGAGCAGTTCTTC,CASSFIASYNEQFF
NA,TRBJ1-4,TRBV27,TRBD1,TGTGCCAGCAGTTCCCCCCGACAGGGAGAAAAACTGTTTTTT,CASSSPRQGEKLFF
once,TRBJ2-7,TRBV7-2,TRBD1,TGTGCCAGCAGCTTACGACAGGGTAATTACGAGCAGTACTTC,CASSLRQGNYEQYF
NA,TRBJ2-7,TRBV6-1,TRBD1,TGTGCCAGCAGTGACGGGGTCAGGGGGCGTTTCTACGAGCAGTACTTC,CASSDGVRGRFYEQYF